These 24 T cell receptor beta chains originate from one sample sequenced in a study of cytomegalovirus exposure and HLA in healthy donors. The PCR made use of 60 Vbeta and 13 Jbeta primers. This table comes from immunoSEQ multiplex PCR, and its TCRdb copy is limited to in-frame clones, with some not included. The table records about 100,000 clones, about 75% of them present only once. The sequenced material came from PBMCs. These receptors were collected from a woman aged 18-29 years in good health and CMV-seropositive.

The chain carries TRBV4-1 and TRBJ2-4; TRBD2 matches at 8 bases. The V segment lost 4 bases and the J segment 7 bases; nucleotides outside the gene matches: 3. CDR3 length: 13 residues. The germline V gene encodes CDR1 MGHRA and CDR2 YSYEKL. The CDR3 sequence is CASSPGLANIQYF. CDR3 in DNA: TGCGCCAGCAGCCCTGGACTAGCTAACATTCAGTACTTC.

The chain couples TRBV28 to TRBJ2-2, with TRBD2 identical over 12 bases. V lost 5 bases and J lost 6; bases outside the gene matches: 10. This CDR3 is built from 17 residues. Germline V lookup: CDR1 MDHEN, CDR2 SYDVKM. The CDR3 sequence: CASSGASGRASAGELFF. CDR3 in DNA: TGTGCCAGCAGTGGGGCTAGCGGGAGGGCATCGGCCGGGGAGCTGTTTTTT.

The CDR3 DNA is TGCGCCAGCAGCCAGTCACTAGCGGGAGAAGGAAATGAGCAGTTCTTC. Amino acid sequence: CASSQSLAGEGNEQFF. The chain joins TRBV4-3 to TRBJ2-1; TRBD2 matches at 11 bases. Looked up from germline, CDR1 is LGHNA and CDR2 is YSLEER. V shed 3 bases and J 7 bases; nucleotides not matched to a gene: 8. The CDR3 extends over 16 amino acids.

The chain has TRBV18 and TRBJ2-1; 9 bases agree with TRBD2. The V gene's germline CDR1 is KGHSH and CDR2 LQKENI. The CDR3 consists of 16 residues. Germline trimming cut 1 base from V and 6 bases from J; bases unmatched to any gene: 7. The CDR3 sequence is CASSPLVTSGSNEQFF. CDR3 DNA: TGTGCCAGCTCACCACTCGTGACTAGCGGTAGCAATGAGCAGTTCTTC.

This clone turned up a few times. This chain uses TRBV28 with TRBJ2-5, with a tentative D call TRBD1 (5 bases). CDR3 length: 13 residues. The V end lost 2 bases, the J end lost 3 bases, and 7 bases lay between the germline ends. Germline V gene lookup returns CDR1 MDHEN and CDR2 SYDVKM. The CDR3: CASSLVQEETQYF. Here the CDR3 DNA reads TGTGCCAGCAGTTTAGTACAGGAAGAGACCCAGTACTTC.

This chain links TRBV18 with TRBJ2-7; 8 bases line up with TRBD1. Germline values: CDR1 KGHSH, CDR2 LQKENI. J gave up 6 bases and V 2 bases, and 3 bases lay outside the gene matches. The length of the CDR3 is 13 residues. CDR3 sequence reads: CASSPMDRAEQYF. CDR3 in DNA: TGTGCCAGCTCACCAATGGACAGGGCCGAGCAGTACTTC.

This rearrangement joins TRBV6-5 to TRBJ2-7; D is possibly TRBD2 (5 bases). The CDR3 contains 15 residues. V dropped 6 bases and J dropped 3 bases, with 18 bases sitting between them. Per the germline V gene, CDR1 is MNHEY and CDR2 is SVGAGI. CDR3 amino acids: CASSTLGVGRYEQYF. CDR3 nucleotides: TGTGCCAGCAGCACCCTCGGGGTCGGGCGCTACGAGCAGTACTTC.

This clone showed up just once. The chain links TRBV4-1 to TRBJ2-7, with a possible D match to TRBD1 (7 bases). With 2 bases removed from V and 5 bases from J, the gap between germline ends came to 19 bases. The CDR3 is 16 amino acids. Germline V lookup: CDR1 MGHRA, CDR2 YSYEKL. The CDR3 is CASSQKLGSGGNEQYF. Here the CDR3 DNA reads TGCGCCAGCAGCCAAAAGCTGGGATCAGGGGGGAACGAGCAGTACTTC.

This clone was observed a few times. The rearrangement joins TRBV30 to TRBJ1-5, with 10 positions matching TRBD1. CDR3 length equals 14 residues. Germline CDR1 reads GTSNPN; CDR2 reads SVGIG (reference sequence). After removal of 4 bases from V and 5 bases from J, the junction contained 5 bases not matched to a gene. As DNA, the CDR3 is TGTGCCTGGAAAATGGACAGGGGGGATCAGCCCCAGCATTTT. Protein sequence: CAWKMDRGDQPQHF.

The rearrangement links TRBV19 to TRBJ1-1; weak D call: TRBD1 (6 bases). The germline V and J ends were trimmed by 6 bases and 6 bases, with 11 bases remaining between them. CDR3 size: 12 residues. CDR1 is LNHDA, CDR2 SQIVND, per germline (reference sequence). The CDR3 protein is CASSQDSPEAFF. Here the CDR3 DNA reads TGTGCCAGTAGCCAGGACAGTCCTGAAGCTTTCTTT.

This rearrangement joins TRBV18 to TRBJ2-7; no clear D gene. Trimming took 1 base from V and 2 from J, leaving 24 bases between them. This CDR3 region has 19 residues. Germline CDR1 and CDR2: KGHSH and LQKENI. The CDR3 nucleotides are TGTGCCAGCTCACCACTAGCTACACTCTACGGCAGTCTCACCTACGAGCAGTACTTC. Its protein product is CASSPLATLYGSLTYEQYF.

CDR3 protein: CASSLKTSGINEQYF. Written as DNA, the CDR3 is TGCGCCAGCAGCTTGAAGACTAGCGGGATCAACGAGCAGTACTTC. The chain employs TRBV5-1 and TRBJ2-7; 11 bases align to TRBD2. The V segment lost 1 base and the J segment 5 bases; nucleotides outside the gene matches: 5. This CDR3 is built from 15 residues. The germline V gene has CDR1 SGHRS and CDR2 YFSETQ.

V and J are TRBV27 and TRBJ1-5; 8 nucleotides agree with TRBD1. This CDR3 is built from 14 residues. CDR1 is MNHEY, CDR2 SMNVEV, per germline (reference sequence). V lost 6 bases to trimming and J lost 3 bases; unmatched junction nucleotides: 4. The chain's CDR3 is CASRRQGHNQPQHF. The CDR3 DNA sequence: TGTGCCAGCAGGAGACAGGGGCACAATCAGCCCCAGCATTTT.

This clone has a handful of counts. The V call is TRBV21-1, the J call TRBJ1-1; the D call in the table, TRBD1, was not verified against the DNA. TRBV21-1 is described as a pseudogene. The CDR3 is 14 residues long. As DNA, the CDR3 is TGTGCCAGCGAGAAGGGGTCAGGGAACACTGAAGCTTTCTTT. Amino acid sequence: CASEKGSGNTEAFF.

The chain recombines TRBV14 with TRBJ2-2; TRBD1 aligns across 8 bases. Germline trimming cut 4 bases from V and 7 bases from J; bases unmatched to any gene: 8. From germline, CDR1 is SGHDN and CDR2 FVKESK. The CDR3 is 15 residues long. This CDR3 reads CASSPEAGGFGELFF. The CDR3 nucleotides read TGTGCCAGCAGCCCCGAGGCAGGGGGCTTCGGGGAGCTGTTTTTT.

A remark on this clone: A read error is likely, as this CDR3 ends without the conserved phenylalanine or tryptophan. No DNA is shown, since the ends of the CDR3 on it are uncertain; the CDR3 is the one TCRdb lists. The rearrangement uses TRBV9 and TRBJ1-4; TRBD1 reflects the table's D call only, with no check against the DNA. The V gene's germline CDR1 is SGDLS and CDR2 YYNGEE. The CDR3 is 11 amino acids in total, end residues counted. CDR3 sequence: CASSNRDSGLP.

The chain combines TRBV5-1 with TRBJ2-5; D unclear. This CDR3 has 14 residues. Germline V gene sequence: CDR1 SGHRS, CDR2 YFSETQ. Trimming took off 0 bases at V and 2 bases at J, with 8 bases between the two ends. Here the CDR3 DNA reads TGCGCCAGCAGCTTGGGACCGACACAAGAGACCCAGTACTTC. Translation: CASSLGPTQETQYF. Drawing the rest from reference TRBV5-1 and TRBJ2-5, the complete variable domain is KAGVTQTPRYLIKTRGQQVTLSCSPISGHRSVSWYQQTPGQGLQFLFEYFSETQRNKGNFPGRFSGRQFSNSRSEMNVSTLELGDSALYLCASSLGPTQETQYFGPGTRLLVL.

The V gene is TRBV5-6, the J gene TRBJ2-7; 8 nucleotides align to TRBD2. CDR3 size: 15 residues. The V and J ends lost 3 bases and 2 bases, in that order; junction bases with no gene match: 7. The germline V gene encodes CDR1 SGHDT and CDR2 YYEEEE. This CDR3 is CASSSTSGPAYEQYF. The CDR3 DNA reads as TGTGCCAGCAGCTCAACTAGCGGCCCAGCCTACGAGCAGTACTTC.

Here the CDR3 DNA reads TGCGCCAGCAGCCCCCCGGACAGCGCAACAGATACGCAGTATTTT. Translating it yields CASSPPDSATDTQYF. The chain carries TRBV5-1 and TRBJ2-3, with a possible D match to TRBD1 (6 bases). The length of the CDR3 is 15 residues. Trimming removed 4 bases at V and 3 bases at J, with 15 bases between. Germline CDR1 and CDR2: SGHRS and YFSETQ.

The genes are TRBV5-1 and TRBJ2-2; 8 nucleotides line up with TRBD1. V shed 3 bases and J 3 bases; nucleotides not matched to a gene: 4. The CDR3 has 15 residues. Germline lookup yields CDR1 SGHRS and CDR2 YFSETQ. This CDR3 reads CASSSRGQDTGELFF. The DNA for the CDR3 is TGCGCCAGCAGCTCCAGGGGGCAGGACACCGGGGAGCTGTTTTTT.

The chain joins TRBV6-5 to TRBJ2-7; D ambiguous. CDR3 size: 13 residues. CDR1 and CDR2 (germline): MNHEY, SVGAGI. Trimming pared 5 bases from V and 3 bases from J, leaving 11 bases between. The DNA for the CDR3 is TGTGCCAGCAGTCCCTACGCCGGCTACGAGCAGTACTTC. It is translated as CASSPYAGYEQYF.

V is TRBV30 and J is TRBJ1-1, with D unclear. The CDR3 length is 13 residues. CDR1 and CDR2 from the germline V gene are GTSNPN and SVGIG (reference sequence). Trimming shortened V by 0 bases and J by 6 bases, and 11 bases separated the two germline ends. The CDR3 coding sequence is TGTGCCTGGAGTGTAATCACTGACTCTGAAGCTTTCTTT. Translating it yields CAWSVITDSEAFF. Full variable domain (outside the CDR3, taken from reference TRBV30 and TRBJ1-1): SQTIHQWPATLVQPVGSPLSLECTVEGTSNPNLYWYRQAAGRGLQLLFYSVGIGQISSEVPQNLSASRPQDRQFILSSKKLLLSDSGFYLCAWSVITDSEAFFGQGTRLTVV.

The chain carries TRBV18 and TRBJ2-2, with TRBD2 as a possible D gene (5 bases). The CDR3 loop spans 15 amino acids. Germline CDR1 KGHSH, CDR2 LQKENI. The ends were cut back, 3 bases at V and 1 base at J, with 9 bases in the middle. CDR3 sequence reads: CASSPGVGNTGELFF. The CDR3 DNA sequence: TGTGCCAGCTCACCCGGGGTTGGGAACACCGGGGAGCTGTTTTTT.

The rearrangement links TRBV2 to TRBJ1-5; TRBD1 agrees at 10 bases. The V and J ends lost 4 bases and 4 bases, in that order; junction bases with no gene match: 1. This CDR3 spans 14 amino acids. Germline values: CDR1 SNHLY, CDR2 FYNNEI. The CDR3 here is CASSGDRGNQPQHF. For the CDR3, the DNA is TGTGCCAGCAGTGGGGACAGGGGAAATCAGCCCCAGCATTTT.